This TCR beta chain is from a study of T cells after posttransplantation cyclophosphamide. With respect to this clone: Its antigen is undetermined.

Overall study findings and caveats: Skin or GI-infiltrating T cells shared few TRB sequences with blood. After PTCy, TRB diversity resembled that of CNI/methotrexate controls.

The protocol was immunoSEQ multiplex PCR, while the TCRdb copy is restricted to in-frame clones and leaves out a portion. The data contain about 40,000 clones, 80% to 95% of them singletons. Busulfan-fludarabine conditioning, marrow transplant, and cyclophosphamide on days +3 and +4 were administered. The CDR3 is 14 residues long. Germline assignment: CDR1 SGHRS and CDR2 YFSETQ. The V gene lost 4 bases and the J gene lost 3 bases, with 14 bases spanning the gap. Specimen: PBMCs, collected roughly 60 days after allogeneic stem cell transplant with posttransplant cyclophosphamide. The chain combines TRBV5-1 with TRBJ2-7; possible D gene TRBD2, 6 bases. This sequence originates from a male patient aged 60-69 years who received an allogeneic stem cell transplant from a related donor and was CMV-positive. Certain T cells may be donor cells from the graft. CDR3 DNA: TGCGCCAGCAGCATCGGGACTTCAATCTACGAGCAGTACTTC. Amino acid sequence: CASSIGTSIYEQYF.